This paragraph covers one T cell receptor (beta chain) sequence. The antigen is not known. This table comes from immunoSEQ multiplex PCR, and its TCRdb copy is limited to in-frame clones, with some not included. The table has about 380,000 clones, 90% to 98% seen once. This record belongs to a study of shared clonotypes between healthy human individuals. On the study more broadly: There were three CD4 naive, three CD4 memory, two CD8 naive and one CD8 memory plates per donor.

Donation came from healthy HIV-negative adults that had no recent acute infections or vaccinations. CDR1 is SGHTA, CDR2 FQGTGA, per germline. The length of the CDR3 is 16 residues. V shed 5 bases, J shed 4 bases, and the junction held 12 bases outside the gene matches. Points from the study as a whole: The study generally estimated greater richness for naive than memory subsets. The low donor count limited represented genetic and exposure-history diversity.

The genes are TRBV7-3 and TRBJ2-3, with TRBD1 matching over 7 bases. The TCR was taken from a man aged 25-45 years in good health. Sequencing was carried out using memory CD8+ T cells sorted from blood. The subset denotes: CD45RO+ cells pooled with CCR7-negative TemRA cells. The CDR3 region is CASSPSGRGMADTQYF. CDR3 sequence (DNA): TGTGCCAGCAGCCCGTCTGGCAGGGGGATGGCAGATACGCAGTATTTT. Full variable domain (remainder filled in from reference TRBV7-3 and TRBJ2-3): GAGVSQTPSNKVTEKGKYVELRCDPISGHTALYWYRQSLGQGPEFLIYFQGTGAADDSGLPNDRFFAVRPEGSVSTLKIQRTERGDSAVYLCASSPSGRGMADTQYFGPGTRLTVL.